Sequencing of this T cell receptor beta chain was carried out in a study of identical twins. The CDR3 is 14 residues long. Germline V gene sequence: CDR1 ENHRY, CDR2 SYGVKD. Unmatched junction bases numbered 4, after V lost 6 bases and J lost 0 bases. This clonotype was seen repeatedly, ten times or more. TCRdb fed the 5' RACE reads into MiXCR, producing one record per CDR3 protein. This sample carries 150,000 or so distinct CDR3 sequences, under 4.5% of them seen once, and the ten largest clones take around 8%. This receptor was taken from a man between 18 and 29 years old in good health. The chain couples TRBV10-3 to TRBJ1-1, with 7 bases aligning to TRBD1. The sequencing sample was made of memory T cells sorted from blood. The CDR3 DNA reads TGTGCCATCAGCCTTGACAGGGTGAACACTGAAGCTTTCTTT. As protein: CAISLDRVNTEAFF.